The rows below give T cell receptor beta chains drawn from one sample of a study of neurological immune-mediated disorders. TCRdb recomputed calls from the 5' RACE reads with MiXCR, one row per CDR3 protein. The sample includes around 69,000 distinct CDR3 sequences, 10% of them seen just once. Material for sequencing was PBMCs. All receptors derive from a man aged 30-40 years in good health. The CDR3 runs from the conserved cysteine through the conserved F or W. The D gene is left open where the match is weak.

cdr3_aa | j_call | v_call | d_call
CASSPHGGGANVLTF | TRBJ2-6 | TRBV28 | NA
CSARTPVLYLTDTQYF | TRBJ2-3 | TRBV20-1 | NA
CASSLGQVNSNQPQHF | TRBJ1-5 | TRBV7-9 | NA
CASSLRLAALYEQYF | TRBJ2-7 | TRBV4-1 | TRBD2
CASSQGTPETQYF | TRBJ2-5 | TRBV14 | NA
CTCSPRMRQVANQPQHF | TRBJ1-5 | TRBV14 | NA
CASSQGEAGGQREQYF | TRBJ2-7 | TRBV3-1 | TRBD2
CASSASGGLIYEQYF | TRBJ2-7 | TRBV7-2 | NA
CSARQGARETEAFF | TRBJ1-1 | TRBV20-1 | TRBD1
CASSLPGQGHSPLHF | TRBJ1-6 | TRBV27 | TRBD1
CASSPGLAGKNEQFF | TRBJ2-1 | TRBV7-9 | TRBD2
CASSLGFSGNTIYF | TRBJ1-3 | TRBV28 | NA
CASSLGQGFETLLGYTF | TRBJ1-2 | TRBV5-1 | TRBD1
CASSRRPLLPSYEQYF | TRBJ2-7 | TRBV27 | NA
CSAHHSERSYNEQFF | TRBJ2-1 | TRBV20-1 | NA
CASRPGQGYEQYF | TRBJ2-7 | TRBV27 | TRBD1
CASGRNSNQPQHF | TRBJ1-5 | TRBV28 | NA
CASRSHYEQYF | TRBJ2-7 | TRBV2 | NA